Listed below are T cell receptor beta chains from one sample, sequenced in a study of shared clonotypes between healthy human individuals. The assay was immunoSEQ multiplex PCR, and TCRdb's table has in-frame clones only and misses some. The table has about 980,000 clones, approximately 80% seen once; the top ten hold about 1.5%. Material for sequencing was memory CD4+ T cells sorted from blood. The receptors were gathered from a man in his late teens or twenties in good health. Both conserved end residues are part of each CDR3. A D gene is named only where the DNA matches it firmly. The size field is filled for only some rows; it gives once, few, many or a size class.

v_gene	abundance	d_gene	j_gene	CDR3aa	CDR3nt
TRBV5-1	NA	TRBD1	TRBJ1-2	CASSSTGGYGYTF	TGCGCCAGCAGCTCGACAGGGGGCTATGGCTACACCTTC
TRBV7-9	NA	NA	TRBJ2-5	CASSWGQKETQYF	TGTGCCAGCAGCTGGGGGCAAAAGGAGACCCAGTACTTC
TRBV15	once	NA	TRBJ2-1	CATSRDWEDEQFF	TGTGCCACCAGCAGAGATTGGGAGGATGAGCAGTTCTTC
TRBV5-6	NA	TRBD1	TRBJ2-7	CASSYGTASSYEQYF	TGTGCCAGCAGCTACGGGACAGCCAGCTCCTACGAGCAGTACTTC
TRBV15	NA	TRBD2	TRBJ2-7	CATSRVAGGREQYF	TGTGCCACCAGCAGAGTAGCGGGAGGACGCGAGCAGTACTTC
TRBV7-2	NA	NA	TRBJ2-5	CASSIRTVKETQYF	TGTGCCAGCAGCATCCGGACAGTTAAAGAGACCCAGTACTTC
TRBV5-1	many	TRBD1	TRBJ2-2	CASSSRKTGGVTGELFF	TGCGCCAGCAGCTCTAGGAAGACAGGGGGTGTAACCGGGGAGCTGTTTTTT
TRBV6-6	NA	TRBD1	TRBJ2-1	CASSPPGQGNNEQFF	TGTGCCAGCAGCCCACCGGGACAGGGTAACAATGAGCAGTTCTTC
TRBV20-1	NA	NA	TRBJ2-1	CSARDRGLPFF	TGCAGTGCTAGAGATCGGGGGTTGCCGTTCTTC
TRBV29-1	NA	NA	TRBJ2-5	CSVIQETQYF	TGCAGCGTGATACAAGAGACCCAGTACTTC
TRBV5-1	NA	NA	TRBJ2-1	CASSLGGFYNEQFF	TGCGCCAGCAGCTTGGGGGGCTTTTACAATGAGCAGTTCTTC
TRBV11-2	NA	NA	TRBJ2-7	CASSLDRAVKKQYF	TGTGCCAGCAGCTTAGATCGGGCGGTTAAAAAGCAGTACTTC
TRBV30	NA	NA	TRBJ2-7	CAWSSPNEQYF	TGTGCCTGGAGCTCCCCAAACGAGCAGTACTTC
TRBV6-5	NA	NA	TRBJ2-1	CASSYSIGRPQFF	TGTGCCAGCAGTTACTCGATCGGGAGACCCCAGTTCTTC
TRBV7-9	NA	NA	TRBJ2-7	CASSSPSMGGYEQYF	TGTGCCAGCAGCTCCCCAAGCATGGGGGGATACGAGCAGTACTTC
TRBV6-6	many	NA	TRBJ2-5	CASSRPGASQETQYF	TGTGCCAGCAGTCGCCCGGGGGCCTCGCAAGAGACCCAGTACTTC
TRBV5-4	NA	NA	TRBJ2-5	CASSLGRGQETQYF	TGTGCCAGCAGCTTGGGAAGGGGCCAAGAGACCCAGTACTTC
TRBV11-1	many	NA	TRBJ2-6	CASRLNGANVLTF	TGTGCCAGCAGGCTAAATGGGGCCAACGTCCTGACTTTC
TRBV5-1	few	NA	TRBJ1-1	CASSSRQSNAEAFF	TGCGCCAGCAGCTCCAGACAGAGTAACGCTGAAGCTTTCTTT
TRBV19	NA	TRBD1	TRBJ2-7	CASSIGQARSYEQYF	TGTGCCAGTAGTATCGGACAGGCAAGATCCTACGAGCAGTACTTC
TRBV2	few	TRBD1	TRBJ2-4	CASKPGGGAKNIQYF	TGTGCCAGCAAGCCAGGGGGTGGTGCCAAAAACATTCAGTACTTC
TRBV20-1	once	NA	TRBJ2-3	CSADMMNTQYF	TGCAGTGCCGATATGATGAATACGCAGTATTTT
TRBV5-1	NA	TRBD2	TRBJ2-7	CASRGGRNYEQYF	TGCGCCAGCAGAGGCGGGAGAAACTACGAGCAGTACTTC
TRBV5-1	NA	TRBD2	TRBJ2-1	CASSLYLAGNEQFF	TGCGCCAGCAGCTTGTATCTAGCGGGCAATGAGCAGTTCTTC
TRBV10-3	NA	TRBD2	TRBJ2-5	CAISLSSGGQETQYF	TGTGCCATCAGCCTCTCTAGCGGGGGGCAAGAGACCCAGTACTTC
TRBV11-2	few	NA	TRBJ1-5	CASSLVTGLGGSQPQHF	TGTGCCAGCAGCTTAGTAACGGGACTCGGAGGCAGTCAGCCCCAGCATTTT
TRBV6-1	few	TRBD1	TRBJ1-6	CASSVSGQGNSPLHF	TGTGCCAGCAGTGTATCGGGACAGGGGAATTCACCCCTCCACTTT
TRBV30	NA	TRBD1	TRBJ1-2	CAWRSRGPGYGYTF	TGTGCCTGGAGGTCCAGGGGGCCAGGCTATGGCTACACCTTC
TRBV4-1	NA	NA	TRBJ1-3	CASSRGPIGSGNTIYF	TGCGCCAGCAGCCGCGGACCCATCGGATCTGGAAACACCATATATTTT
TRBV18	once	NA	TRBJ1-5	CASSKIDQPQHF	TGTGCCAGCTCAAAAATAGATCAGCCCCAGCATTTT
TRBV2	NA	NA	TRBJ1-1	CASRGEPNTEAFF	TGTGCCAGCAGGGGGGAACCGAACACTGAAGCTTTCTTT
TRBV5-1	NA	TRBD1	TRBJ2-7	CASSYTTGTGADEQYF	TGCGCCAGCAGCTACACTACGGGGACAGGGGCCGACGAGCAGTACTTC
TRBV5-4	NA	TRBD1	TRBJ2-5	CASSLLGQGGQETQYF	TGTGCCAGCAGCTTACTTGGACAGGGGGGACAAGAGACCCAGTACTTC
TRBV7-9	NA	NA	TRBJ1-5	CASSPGGSGNQPQHF	TGTGCCAGCAGCCCCGGGGGGAGCGGCAATCAGCCCCAGCATTTT
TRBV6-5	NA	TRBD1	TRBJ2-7	CASSYSSGQGGHEQYF	TGTGCCAGCAGTTACTCGTCTGGACAGGGAGGCCACGAGCAGTACTTC
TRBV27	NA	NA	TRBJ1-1	CASSTPGRGSEAFF	TGTGCCAGCAGTACACCGGGACGTGGCTCTGAAGCTTTCTTT
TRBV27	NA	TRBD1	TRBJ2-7	CASSSQYPGQGAYEQYF	TGTGCCAGCAGTTCCCAATACCCGGGACAGGGGGCCTACGAGCAGTACTTC
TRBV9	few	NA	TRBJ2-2	CASRRTVNTGELFF	TGTGCCAGCAGAAGGACAGTGAACACCGGGGAGCTGTTTTTT
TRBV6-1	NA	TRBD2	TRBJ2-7	CASSEASRERPYEQYF	TGTGCCAGCAGTGAAGCCTCGCGGGAGAGACCCTACGAGCAGTACTTC
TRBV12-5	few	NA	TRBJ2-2	CASGLSRAGELFF	TGTGCTAGTGGTTTGTCTCGGGCCGGGGAGCTGTTTTTT
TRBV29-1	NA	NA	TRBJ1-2	CSVPVDVANYGYTF	TGCAGCGTCCCCGTAGATGTAGCGAACTATGGCTACACCTTC
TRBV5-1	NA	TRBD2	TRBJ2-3	CASSASGNTDTQYF	TGCGCCAGCAGCGCTAGCGGGAACACAGATACGCAGTATTTT
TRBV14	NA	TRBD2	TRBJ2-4	CASSQEGGMAKNIQYF	TGTGCCAGCAGCCAAGAGGGGGGGATGGCCAAAAACATTCAGTACTTC
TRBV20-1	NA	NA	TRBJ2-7	CSAGPYYEQYF	TGCAGTGCGGGCCCTTACTACGAGCAGTACTTC
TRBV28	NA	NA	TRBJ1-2	CASSLVGLDGYTF	TGTGCCAGCAGTTTAGTAGGTTTGGATGGCTACACCTTC
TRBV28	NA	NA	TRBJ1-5	CASSPSGQFNSNQPQHF	TGTGCCAGCAGTCCCTCCGGACAGTTTAATAGCAATCAGCCCCAGCATTTT
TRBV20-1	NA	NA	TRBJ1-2	CSAMVNYGYTF	TGCAGTGCTATGGTAAACTATGGCTACACCTTC
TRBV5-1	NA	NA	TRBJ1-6	CASRTGGTYNSPLHF	TGCGCCAGCAGGACCGGAGGGACCTATAATTCACCCCTCCACTTT
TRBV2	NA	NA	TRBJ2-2	CASSGAYTGELFF	TGTGCCAGCAGCGGGGCTTACACCGGGGAGCTGTTTTTT
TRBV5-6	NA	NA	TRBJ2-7	CASSLVGLYEQYF	TGTGCCAGCAGCTTGGTGGGCCTCTACGAGCAGTACTTC
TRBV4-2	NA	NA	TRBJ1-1	CASSHGPGNTEAFF	TGTGCCAGCAGCCATGGGCCGGGGAACACTGAAGCTTTCTTT